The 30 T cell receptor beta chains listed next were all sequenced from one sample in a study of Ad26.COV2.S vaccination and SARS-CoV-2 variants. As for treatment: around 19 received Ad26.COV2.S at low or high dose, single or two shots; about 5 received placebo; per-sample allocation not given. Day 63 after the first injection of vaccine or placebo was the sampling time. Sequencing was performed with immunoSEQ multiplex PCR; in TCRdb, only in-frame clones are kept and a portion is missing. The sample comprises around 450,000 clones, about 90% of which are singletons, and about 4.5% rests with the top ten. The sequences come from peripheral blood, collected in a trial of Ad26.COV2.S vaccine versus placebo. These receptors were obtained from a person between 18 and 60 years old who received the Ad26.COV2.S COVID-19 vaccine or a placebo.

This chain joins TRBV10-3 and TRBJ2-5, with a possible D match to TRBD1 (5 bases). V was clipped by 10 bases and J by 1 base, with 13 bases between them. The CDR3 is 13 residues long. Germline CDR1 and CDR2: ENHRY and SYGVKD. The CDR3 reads CATLKGFQETQYF. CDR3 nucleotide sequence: TGTGCCACCCTGAAGGGGTTCCAAGAGACCCAGTACTTC.

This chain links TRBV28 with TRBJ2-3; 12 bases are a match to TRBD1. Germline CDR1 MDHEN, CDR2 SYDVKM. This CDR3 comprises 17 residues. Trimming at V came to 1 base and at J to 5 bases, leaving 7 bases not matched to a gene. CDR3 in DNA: TGTGCCAGCAGTTTATTTTCCGGGACAGGGGGCTTAGATACGCAGTATTTT. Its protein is CASSLFSGTGGLDTQYF.

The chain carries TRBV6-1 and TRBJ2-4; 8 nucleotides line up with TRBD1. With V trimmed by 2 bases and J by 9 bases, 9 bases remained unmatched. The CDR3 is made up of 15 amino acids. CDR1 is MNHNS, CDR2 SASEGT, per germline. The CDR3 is CASSESAGGAGIQYF. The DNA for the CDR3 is TGTGCCAGCAGTGAATCGGCAGGGGGCGCGGGCATTCAGTACTTC.

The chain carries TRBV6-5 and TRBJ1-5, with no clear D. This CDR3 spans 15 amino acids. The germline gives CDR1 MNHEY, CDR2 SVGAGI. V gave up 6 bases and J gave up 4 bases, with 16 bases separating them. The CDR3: CASRVPGAANQPQHF. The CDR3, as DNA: TGTGCCAGCAGGGTCCCAGGCGCAGCAAATCAGCCCCAGCATTTT.

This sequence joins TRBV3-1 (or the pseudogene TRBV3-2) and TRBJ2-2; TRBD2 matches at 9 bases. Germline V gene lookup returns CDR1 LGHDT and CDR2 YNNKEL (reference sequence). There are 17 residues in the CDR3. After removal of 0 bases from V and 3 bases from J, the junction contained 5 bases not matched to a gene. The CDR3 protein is CASSQDKTSGYTGELFF. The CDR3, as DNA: TGTGCCAGCAGCCAAGATAAGACTAGCGGATACACCGGGGAGCTGTTTTTT.

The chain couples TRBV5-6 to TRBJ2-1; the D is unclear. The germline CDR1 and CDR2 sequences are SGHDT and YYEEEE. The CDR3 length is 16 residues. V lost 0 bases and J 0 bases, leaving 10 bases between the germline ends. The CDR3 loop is CASSLGRLSSYNEQFF. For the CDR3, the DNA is TGTGCCAGCAGCTTGGGGCGGTTGAGCTCCTACAATGAGCAGTTCTTC.

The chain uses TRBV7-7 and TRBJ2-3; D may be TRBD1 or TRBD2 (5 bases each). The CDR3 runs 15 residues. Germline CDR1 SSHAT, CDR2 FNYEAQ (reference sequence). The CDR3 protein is CASSLGTGSTDTQYF. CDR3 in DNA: TGTGCATCCAGCTTAGGGACGGGGAGCACAGATACGCAGTATTTT. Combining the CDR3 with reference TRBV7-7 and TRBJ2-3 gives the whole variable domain GAGVSQSPRYKVTKRGQDVTLRCDPISSHATLYWYQQALGQGPEFLTYFNYEAQPDKSGLPSDRFSAERPEGSISTLTIQRTEQRDSAMYRCASSLGTGSTDTQYFGPGTRLTVL.

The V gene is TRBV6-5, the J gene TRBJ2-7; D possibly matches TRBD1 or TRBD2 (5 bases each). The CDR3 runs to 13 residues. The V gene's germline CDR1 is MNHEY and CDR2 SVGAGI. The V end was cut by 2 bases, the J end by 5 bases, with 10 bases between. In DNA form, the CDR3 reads TGTGCCAGCAGTTACGTCAGGGACCACGAGCAGTACTTC. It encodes CASSYVRDHEQYF.

The CDR3 sequence: CASSQDRGNRYGYTF. The CDR3 DNA reads as TGCGCCAGCAGCCAAGACAGGGGCAACCGCTATGGCTACACCTTC. V and J are TRBV4-1 and TRBJ1-2, with a tentative D call TRBD1 (6 bases). Trimming left V 0 bases short and J 4 bases short, with 12 bases between. The CDR3 contains 15 residues. CDR1 is MGHRA, CDR2 YSYEKL, per germline.

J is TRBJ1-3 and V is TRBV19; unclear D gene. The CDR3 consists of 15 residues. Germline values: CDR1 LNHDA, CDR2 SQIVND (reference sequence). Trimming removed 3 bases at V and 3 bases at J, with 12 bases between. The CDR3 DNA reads TGTGCCAGTAGTATTGGTCAGGAGTATGGAAACACCATATATTTT. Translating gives CASSIGQEYGNTIYF. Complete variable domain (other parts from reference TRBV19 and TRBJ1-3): DGGITQSPKYLFRKEGQNVTLSCEQNLNHDAMYWYRQDPGQGLRLIYYSQIVNDFQKGDIAEGYSVSREKKESFPLTVTSAQKNPTAFYLCASSIGQEYGNTIYFGEGSWLTVV.

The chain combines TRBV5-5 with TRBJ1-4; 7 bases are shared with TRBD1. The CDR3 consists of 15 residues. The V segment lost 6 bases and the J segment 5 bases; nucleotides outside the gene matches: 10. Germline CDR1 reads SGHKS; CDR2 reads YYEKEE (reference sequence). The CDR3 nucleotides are TGTGCCAGCACCAACCTGGGACAGCTCAATGAAAAACTGTTTTTT. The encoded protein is CASTNLGQLNEKLFF. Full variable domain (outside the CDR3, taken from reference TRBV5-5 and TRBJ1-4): DAGVTQSPTHLIKTRGQQVTLRCSPISGHKSVSWYQQVLGQGPQFIFQYYEKEERGRGNFPDRFSARQFPNYSSELNVNALLLGDSALYLCASTNLGQLNEKLFFGSGTQLSVL.

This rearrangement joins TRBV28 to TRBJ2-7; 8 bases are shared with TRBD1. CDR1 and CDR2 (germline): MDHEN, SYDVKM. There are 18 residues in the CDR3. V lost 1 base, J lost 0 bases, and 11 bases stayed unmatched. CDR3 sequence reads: CASSLFAGGATSSYEQYF. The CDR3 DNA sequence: TGTGCCAGCAGTTTATTTGCAGGGGGCGCAACAAGCTCCTACGAGCAGTACTTC.

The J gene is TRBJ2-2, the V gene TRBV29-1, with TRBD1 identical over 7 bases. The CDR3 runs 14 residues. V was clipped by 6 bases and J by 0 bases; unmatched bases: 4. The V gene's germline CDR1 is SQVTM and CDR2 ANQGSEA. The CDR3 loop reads CSVKGGANTGELFF. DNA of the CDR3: TGCAGCGTGAAAGGGGGCGCGAACACCGGGGAGCTGTTTTTT.

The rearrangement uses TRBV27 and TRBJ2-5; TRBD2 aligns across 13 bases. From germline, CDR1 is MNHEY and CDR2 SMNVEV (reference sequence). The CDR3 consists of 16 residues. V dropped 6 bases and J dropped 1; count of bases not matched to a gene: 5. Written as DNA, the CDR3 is TGTGCCAGCAGGTGGACTAGCGGGAGTCCCCAAGAGACCCAGTACTTC. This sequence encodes CASRWTSGSPQETQYF.

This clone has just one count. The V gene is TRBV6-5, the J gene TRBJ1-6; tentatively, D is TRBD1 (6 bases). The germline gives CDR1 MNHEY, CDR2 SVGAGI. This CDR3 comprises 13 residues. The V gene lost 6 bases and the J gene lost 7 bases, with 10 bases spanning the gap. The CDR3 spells CASRVGGNSPLHF. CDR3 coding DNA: TGTGCCAGCAGGGTGGGGGGCAATTCACCCCTCCACTTT.

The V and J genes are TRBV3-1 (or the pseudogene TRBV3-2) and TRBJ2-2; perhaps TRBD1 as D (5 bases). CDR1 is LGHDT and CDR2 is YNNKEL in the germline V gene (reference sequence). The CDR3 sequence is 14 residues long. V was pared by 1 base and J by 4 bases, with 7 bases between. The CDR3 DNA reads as TGTGCCAGCAGCCAAGTCAGGGCCACCGGGGAGCTGTTTTTT. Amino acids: CASSQVRATGELFF.

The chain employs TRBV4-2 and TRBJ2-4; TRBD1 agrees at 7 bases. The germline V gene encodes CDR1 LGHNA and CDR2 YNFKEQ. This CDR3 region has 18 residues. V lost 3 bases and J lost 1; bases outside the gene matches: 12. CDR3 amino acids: CASSHPKTGNGAKNIQYF. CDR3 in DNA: TGTGCCAGCAGCCACCCTAAGACAGGGAACGGGGCCAAAAACATTCAGTACTTC.

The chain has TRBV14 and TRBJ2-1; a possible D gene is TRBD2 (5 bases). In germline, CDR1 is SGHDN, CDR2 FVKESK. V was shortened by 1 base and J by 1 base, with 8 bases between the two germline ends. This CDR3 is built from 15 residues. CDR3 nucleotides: TGTGCCAGCAGCCAAGGACGGGATTCCTACAATGAGCAGTTCTTC. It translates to CASSQGRDSYNEQFF.

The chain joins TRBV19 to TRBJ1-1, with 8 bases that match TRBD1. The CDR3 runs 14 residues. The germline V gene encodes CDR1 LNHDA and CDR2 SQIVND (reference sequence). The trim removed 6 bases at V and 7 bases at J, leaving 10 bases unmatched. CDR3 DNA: TGTGCCAGTAGGGAGGACAGGGTGTGGGGTGAAGCTTTCTTT. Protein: CASREDRVWGEAFF.

The CDR3 loop is CASSLPRPGLANEQFF. The DNA of the CDR3 is TGTGCCAGCAGCCTCCCCCGCCCGGGACTAGCCAATGAGCAGTTCTTC. The chain joins TRBV28 to TRBJ2-1, with 9 bases lining up with TRBD2. V was clipped by 6 bases and J by 6 bases; unmatched bases: 12. Germline V gives CDR1 MDHEN, CDR2 SYDVKM. There are 16 residues in the CDR3.

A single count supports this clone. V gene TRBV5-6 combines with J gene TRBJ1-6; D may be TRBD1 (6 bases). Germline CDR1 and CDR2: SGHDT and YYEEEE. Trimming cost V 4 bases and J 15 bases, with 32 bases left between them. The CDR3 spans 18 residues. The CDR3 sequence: CASSGGTQRTGHVARLHF. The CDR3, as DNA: TGTGCCAGCAGCGGGGGGACACAGAGAACCGGGCATGTGGCACGCCTCCACTTT.

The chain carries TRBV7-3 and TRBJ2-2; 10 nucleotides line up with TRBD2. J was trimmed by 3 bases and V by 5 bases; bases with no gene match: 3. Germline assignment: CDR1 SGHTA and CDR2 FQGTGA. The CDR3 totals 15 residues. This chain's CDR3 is CASSPGTSDTGELFF. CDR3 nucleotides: TGTGCCAGCAGCCCCGGGACTAGCGACACCGGGGAGCTGTTTTTT. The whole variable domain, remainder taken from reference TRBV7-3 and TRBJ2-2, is GAGVSQTPSNKVTEKGKYVELRCDPISGHTALYWYRQSLGQGPEFLIYFQGTGAADDSGLPNDRFFAVRPEGSVSTLKIQRTERGDSAVYLCASSPGTSDTGELFFGEGSRLTVL.

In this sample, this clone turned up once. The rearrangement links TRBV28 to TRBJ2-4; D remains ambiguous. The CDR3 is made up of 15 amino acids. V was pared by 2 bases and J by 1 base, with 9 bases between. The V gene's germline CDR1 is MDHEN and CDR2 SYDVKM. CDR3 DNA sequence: TGTGCCAGCAGTTTACCGAGTGGGGCCAAAAACATTCAGTACTTC. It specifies CASSLPSGAKNIQYF. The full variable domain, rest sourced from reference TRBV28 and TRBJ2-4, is DVKVTQSSRYLVKRTGEKVFLECVQDMDHENMFWYRQDPGLGLRLIYFSYDVKMKEKGDIPEGYSVSREKKERFSLILESASTNQTSMYLCASSLPSGAKNIQYFGAGTRLSVL.

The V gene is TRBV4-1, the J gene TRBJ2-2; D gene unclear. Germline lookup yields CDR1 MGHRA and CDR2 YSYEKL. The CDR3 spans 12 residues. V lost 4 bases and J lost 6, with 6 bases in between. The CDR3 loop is CASSRRAGELFF. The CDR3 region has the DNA TGCGCCAGCAGCCGAAGGGCCGGGGAGCTGTTTTTT.

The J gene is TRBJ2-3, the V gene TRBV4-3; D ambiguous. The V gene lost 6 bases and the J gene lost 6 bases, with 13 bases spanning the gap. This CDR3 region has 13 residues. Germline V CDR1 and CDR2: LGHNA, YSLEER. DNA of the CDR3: TGCGCCAGCAGTAGGTCGTCGTGGGATACGCAGTATTTT. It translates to CASSRSSWDTQYF.

The CDR3 region is CAISRRERSGTDTQYF. The CDR3 DNA is TGTGCCATCAGTAGGAGGGAGAGATCGGGCACAGATACGCAGTATTTT. The V and J genes are TRBV10-3 and TRBJ2-3; tentatively, D is TRBD2 (6 bases). Germline V gives CDR1 ENHRY, CDR2 SYGVKD. The CDR3 sequence is 16 residues long. The V end was cut by 5 bases, the J end by 1 base, with 16 bases between.

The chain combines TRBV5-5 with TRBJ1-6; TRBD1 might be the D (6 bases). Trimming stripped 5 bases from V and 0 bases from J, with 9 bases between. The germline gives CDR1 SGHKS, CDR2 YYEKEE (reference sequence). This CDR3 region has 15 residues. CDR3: CASRLDSSYNSPLHF. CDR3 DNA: TGTGCCAGCAGGCTGGACAGCTCCTATAATTCACCCCTCCACTTT.

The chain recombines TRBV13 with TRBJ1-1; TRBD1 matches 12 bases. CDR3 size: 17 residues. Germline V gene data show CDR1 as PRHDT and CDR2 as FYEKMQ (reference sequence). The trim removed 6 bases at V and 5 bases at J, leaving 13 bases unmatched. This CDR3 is CASSSTGTGGEPTEAFF. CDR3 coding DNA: TGTGCCAGCAGTTCAACCGGGACAGGGGGCGAACCTACTGAAGCTTTCTTT.

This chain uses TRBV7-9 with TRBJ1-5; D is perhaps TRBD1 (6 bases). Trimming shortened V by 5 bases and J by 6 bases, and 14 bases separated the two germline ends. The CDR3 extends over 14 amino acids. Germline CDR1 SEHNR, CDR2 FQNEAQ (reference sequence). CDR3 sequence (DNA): TGTGCCAGCAGCGGTGGGGCAGGGGTTCAGCCCCAGCATTTT. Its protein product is CASSGGAGVQPQHF.

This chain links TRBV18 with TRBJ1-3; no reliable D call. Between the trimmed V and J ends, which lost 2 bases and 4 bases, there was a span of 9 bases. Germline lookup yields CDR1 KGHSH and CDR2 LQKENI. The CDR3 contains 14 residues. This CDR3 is CASSPLVEGNTIYF. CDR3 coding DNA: TGTGCCAGCTCACCATTGGTTGAGGGAAACACCATATATTTT.